This is a list of T cell receptor beta chains from one sample in a study of T cells in Graves' hyperthyroidism and ophthalmopathy. TCRdb re-derived calls from the multiplex PCR reads in MiXCR, one entry per CDR3 protein. The data hold around 240,000 distinct CDR3 sequences, with less than 20% observed a single time. The specimen sequenced was blood. The receptors derive from a woman younger than 30 with Graves' ophthalmopathy. CDR3s include the opening cysteine and the closing phenylalanine or tryptophan. The order of the fields is J gene, clone size, V gene, D gene, CDR3 DNA, CDR3 protein. D genes are given only for firm matches. A clone size is listed for some rows: how often the clone was seen (once, few, many), or a class if it is expanded.

J: TRBJ2-5
size: few
V: TRBV28
D: NA
DNA: TGTGCCAGCAGGATACAGGGAGGGACCCAGTACTTC
CDR3: CASRIQGGTQYF

J: TRBJ2-5
size: many
V: TRBV7-8
D: NA
DNA: TGTGCCAGCAGCTCAAGACGGTCCCAAGAGACCCAGTACTTC
CDR3: CASSSRRSQETQYF

J: TRBJ1-1
size: NA
V: TRBV27
D: TRBD1
DNA: TGTGCCAGCAGCCACCTCCCCGGGACAGGGGGCGAAGGGTTCTTAGGCACTGAAGCTTTCTTT
CDR3: CASSHLPGTGGEGFLGTEAFF

J: TRBJ2-1
size: few
V: TRBV2
D: TRBD1
DNA: TGTGCCAGCAGGACAGGGGGCCGCTCCAATGAGCAGTTCTTC
CDR3: CASRTGGRSNEQFF

J: TRBJ2-1
size: many
V: TRBV6-1
D: NA
DNA: TGTGCCAGCCCCCTAGTTGAGGGAGACTTGGGGCGCTCCTACAATGAGCAGTTCTTC
CDR3: CASPLVEGDLGRSYNEQFF

J: TRBJ2-3
size: many
V: TRBV20-1
D: TRBD2
DNA: TGCAGTGCTCCCCCTCTAGCGGGGCCAAGCACAGATACGCAGTATTTT
CDR3: CSAPPLAGPSTDTQYF

J: TRBJ1-1
size: many
V: TRBV10-3
D: NA
DNA: TGTGCCATCAGTGAGCAGGCCCTACTGGGAGCTTTCTTT
CDR3: CAISEQALLGAFF

J: TRBJ2-3
size: NA
V: TRBV9
D: TRBD2
DNA: TGTGCCAGCACCCAAGGAAGCGGGGGGGCTGATACGCAGTATTTT
CDR3: CASTQGSGGADTQYF

J: TRBJ2-1
size: many
V: TRBV7-8
D: NA
DNA: TGTGCCAGCACCCCGGACCCAGGGGCGATGAATGAGCAGTTCTTC
CDR3: CASTPDPGAMNEQFF

J: TRBJ1-1
size: many
V: TRBV29-1
D: TRBD1
DNA: TGCAGCGTTGTCGGGGACAGTGAAGCTTTCTTT
CDR3: CSVVGDSEAFF

J: TRBJ2-7
size: many
V: TRBV6-2/TRBV6-3
D: NA
DNA: TGTGCCAGCAGTCGGACTTCGGGTTCCTACGAGCAGTACTTC
CDR3: CASSRTSGSYEQYF

J: TRBJ2-1
size: NA
V: TRBV29-1
D: TRBD2
DNA: TGCAGCGTTCCCTCCTTACTTTTGACTAGCGGGAGGTATGAGCAGTTCTTC
CDR3: CSVPSLLLTSGRYEQFF

J: TRBJ2-1
size: once
V: TRBV27
D: TRBD2
DNA: TGTGCCAGCAGCCCTTCTAGCGGGAGACATGAGCAGTTCTTC
CDR3: CASSPSSGRHEQFF

J: TRBJ2-5
size: many
V: TRBV7-9
D: NA
DNA: TGTGCCAGCAGCTGGCAGGGACAAGAGACCCAGTACTTC
CDR3: CASSWQGQETQYF

J: TRBJ2-1
size: few
V: TRBV5-4
D: TRBD2
DNA: TGTGCCAGCAGCGTTGATACTAGCGGGAGCTCCTACAATGAGCAGTTCTTC
CDR3: CASSVDTSGSSYNEQFF

J: TRBJ1-1
size: NA
V: TRBV14
D: NA
DNA: TGTGCCAGCAGGAACGTTGGGGGGCCAGCTTTCTTT
CDR3: CASRNVGGPAFF

J: TRBJ1-1
size: many
V: TRBV5-1
D: NA
DNA: TGCGCCAGCAGCTCGGGACATGTAACTGGGAACACTGAAGCTTTCTTT
CDR3: CASSSGHVTGNTEAFF

J: TRBJ1-2
size: NA
V: TRBV30
D: NA
DNA: TGTGCCTGGAGCTGGGAATCGGACTATGGCTACACCTTC
CDR3: CAWSWESDYGYTF

J: TRBJ2-7
size: many
V: TRBV29-1
D: NA
DNA: TGCAGCGTTGGGGCTAGGGGAAGGGCGTACGAGCAGTACTTC
CDR3: CSVGARGRAYEQYF

J: TRBJ1-5
size: many
V: TRBV15
D: NA
DNA: TGTGCCACCAGCAGCGAAATGATGGGACATCAGCCCCAGCATTTT
CDR3: CATSSEMMGHQPQHF

J: TRBJ2-1
size: many
V: TRBV11-1
D: NA
DNA: TGTGCCAGCAGCCTGCCAGGGACGCAGGCCTGGAGGTTCTTC
CDR3: CASSLPGTQAWRFF

J: TRBJ1-2
size: many
V: TRBV4-1
D: TRBD1
DNA: TGCGCCAGCAGCCACGGACAGGGGGCGGGTGGCTACACCTTC
CDR3: CASSHGQGAGGYTF

J: TRBJ2-3
size: many
V: TRBV27
D: NA
DNA: TGTGCCAGCATCCCATTAAGGGGGGGCCTGCGTGAGTATTTT
CDR3: CASIPLRGGLREYF

J: TRBJ2-1
size: many
V: TRBV3-1
D: NA
DNA: TGTACCAGCAGCCGCCTACAGGGCTCCTACAATGAGCAGTTCTTC
CDR3: CTSSRLQGSYNEQFF

J: TRBJ2-5
size: many
V: TRBV15
D: NA
DNA: TGTGCCACCAGCATCGGGACTTTTTTTCAAGAGACCCAGTACTTC
CDR3: CATSIGTFFQETQYF

J: TRBJ2-7
size: NA
V: TRBV29-1
D: TRBD2
DNA: TGCAGCGTTGAGGGGACGCTAGCGGGAGCCGCCTACGAGCAGTACTTC
CDR3: CSVEGTLAGAAYEQYF

J: TRBJ2-7
size: many
V: TRBV19
D: NA
DNA: TGTGCGAGTGCCGGGAGTAACGCTTGGCACCCCGACGAGCAGTACTTC
CDR3: CASAGSNAWHPDEQYF

J: TRBJ2-1
size: many
V: TRBV7-8
D: TRBD2
DNA: TGTGCCAGCAGCTTCGGCGGGGGGGCTTGGAATGAGCAGTTCTTC
CDR3: CASSFGGGAWNEQFF

J: TRBJ2-4
size: many
V: TRBV12-5
D: NA
DNA: TGTGCTAGTGGTTTGGTAGGGGGGAATACCAAAAACATTCAGTACTTC
CDR3: CASGLVGGNTKNIQYF

J: TRBJ2-7
size: NA
V: TRBV28
D: TRBD2
DNA: TGTGCCAGCAGGCCCCGGGGGGGGCGCTACGAGCAGTACTTC
CDR3: CASRPRGGRYEQYF

J: TRBJ2-2
size: NA
V: TRBV2
D: TRBD1
DNA: TGTGCCAGCAGGGACAGGGGATCCGGGGAGCTGTTTTTT
CDR3: CASRDRGSGELFF

J: TRBJ2-1
size: many
V: TRBV5-1
D: NA
DNA: TGCGCCAGCAGCTTGGGTTCGGGGAGGAATGAGCAGTTCTTC
CDR3: CASSLGSGRNEQFF

J: TRBJ1-1
size: many
V: TRBV30
D: NA
DNA: TGTGCCTGGAGTCCTGGGGGGGGTCCCGCTTTCTTT
CDR3: CAWSPGGGPAFF

J: TRBJ2-7
size: many
V: TRBV4-2
D: TRBD2
DNA: TGTGCCAGCAGCCAAGAGTCTAGCGGGAGTCGGGTGGGTTACGAGCAGTACTTC
CDR3: CASSQESSGSRVGYEQYF

J: TRBJ2-1
size: NA
V: TRBV4-1
D: TRBD2
DNA: TGCGCCAGCAGCCAAGGAAGCGGGAGGATGTCCTACAATGAGCAGTTCTTC
CDR3: CASSQGSGRMSYNEQFF

J: TRBJ1-5
size: few
V: TRBV6-5
D: TRBD1
DNA: TGTGCCAGCAGTTACTCGACAGGGGGAAGTCGGCAGCCCCAGCATTTT
CDR3: CASSYSTGGSRQPQHF

J: TRBJ2-5
size: many
V: TRBV15
D: NA
DNA: TGTGCCACCAGCAGAGAGGGAGGTGCCCAGTACTTC
CDR3: CATSREGGAQYF

J: TRBJ2-3
size: many
V: TRBV20-1
D: NA
DNA: TGCAGTGCTAGGAGAGTCACGAGCACAGATACGCAGTATTTT
CDR3: CSARRVTSTDTQYF

J: TRBJ1-1
size: NA
V: TRBV9
D: NA
DNA: TGTGCCAGCAGCGTAGGGAGGGTCGCCCTTGGGCCCACTGAAGCTTTCTTT
CDR3: CASSVGRVALGPTEAFF

J: TRBJ2-7
size: NA
V: TRBV15
D: TRBD1
DNA: TGTGCCACCAGCGGGGACAGGGGGCCCAACGAGCAGTACTTC
CDR3: CATSGDRGPNEQYF

J: TRBJ2-3
size: many
V: TRBV13
D: NA
DNA: TGTGCCTCAAAAGTACGCCCCCGGGATACGCAGTATTTT
CDR3: CASKVRPRDTQYF

J: TRBJ1-3
size: many
V: TRBV6-5
D: NA
DNA: TGTGCCAGCAGTTACTCGGGCAGGCAATACTCTGGAAACACCATATATTTT
CDR3: CASSYSGRQYSGNTIYF

J: TRBJ2-5
size: NA
V: TRBV7-3
D: NA
DNA: TGTGCCAGCAGCGCCAGTCGCGGGGAGACCCAGTACTTC
CDR3: CASSASRGETQYF

J: TRBJ2-1
size: many
V: TRBV10-3
D: TRBD2
DNA: TGTGCCATCAGTGATTTGGTGGGAGGGCCCAACAATGAGCAGTTCTTC
CDR3: CAISDLVGGPNNEQFF

J: TRBJ2-3
size: many
V: TRBV19
D: NA
DNA: TGTGCCAGTAGAGGCTGGGGGACACGGCCGACGGATACGCAGTATTTT
CDR3: CASRGWGTRPTDTQYF

J: TRBJ2-7
size: few
V: TRBV15
D: TRBD1
DNA: TGTGCCACCAGCAGAATAGGACAGGGCCTTAGGGAGCAGTACTTC
CDR3: CATSRIGQGLREQYF

J: TRBJ2-1
size: many
V: TRBV3-1
D: NA
DNA: TGTGCCAGCAGCCTAAATGTCAATGAGCAGTTCTTC
CDR3: CASSLNVNEQFF

J: TRBJ2-1
size: NA
V: TRBV11-2
D: TRBD2
DNA: TGTGCCAACAGCTTGAGACTAGCGGGAGTCAATGAGCAGTTCTTC
CDR3: CANSLRLAGVNEQFF

J: TRBJ2-1
size: NA
V: TRBV11-2
D: TRBD1
DNA: TGTGCCAGCAGCCCGACAGGGGGCCGGGAGCAGTTCTTC
CDR3: CASSPTGGREQFF

J: TRBJ1-4
size: few
V: TRBV7-9
D: TRBD1
DNA: TGTGCCAGCAGCCAAGGACAGGGAATTAATGAAAAACTGTTTTTT
CDR3: CASSQGQGINEKLFF

J: TRBJ1-2
size: many
V: TRBV20-1
D: NA
DNA: TGCAGTGTTTTTTCGGCATATCGCTACACCTTC
CDR3: CSVFSAYRYTF

J: TRBJ1-4
size: NA
V: TRBV2
D: NA
DNA: TGTGCCAGCAGTGGGCGGCAGGCAACTAATGAAAAACTGTTTTTT
CDR3: CASSGRQATNEKLFF

J: TRBJ2-3
size: many
V: TRBV25-1
D: NA
DNA: TGTGCCAGCAGTGAACCTACCATCGGGAGTGGCACAGATACGCAGTATTTT
CDR3: CASSEPTIGSGTDTQYF

J: TRBJ2-4
size: few
V: TRBV4-3
D: TRBD1
DNA: TGCGCCAGCAGCCAAGCTCGAGGGGGCCGGTACATTCAGTACTTC
CDR3: CASSQARGGRYIQYF

J: TRBJ2-7
size: many
V: TRBV18
D: TRBD1
DNA: TGTGCCAGCTCACCCGGGACAGTTAGCTCCTACGAGCAGTACTTC
CDR3: CASSPGTVSSYEQYF

J: TRBJ1-5
size: many
V: TRBV29-1
D: TRBD1
DNA: TGCAGCGTTGCGACAGGGGGTAATCAGCCCCAGCATTTT
CDR3: CSVATGGNQPQHF

J: TRBJ2-5
size: many
V: TRBV3-1
D: TRBD2
DNA: TGTGCCAGCAGCCGTTGGACTAGCGGGGGCGAGACCCAGTACTTC
CDR3: CASSRWTSGGETQYF